Listed below are T cell receptor beta chains from one sample, sequenced in a study of blood T cell repertoires in COVID-19. TCRdb keeps only in-frame clones here, not all; method: immunoSEQ multiplex PCR. Of 400,000 or so clones listed, more than 80% are singletons. What was sequenced was PBMCs or T cells enriched from blood (not recorded which). These receptors were obtained from a man aged 25-45 years who had recovered from COVID-19. CDR3s include the opening cysteine and the closing phenylalanine or tryptophan. Fields, in order: V gene, D gene, J gene, clone size, CDR3 DNA, CDR3 protein. The D gene is left open where the match is weak. Rows may omit the clone size; those that give it use once, few, many or a size class.

V gene: TRBV28
D gene: TRBD1
J gene: TRBJ1-5
clone size: NA
CDR3 DNA: TGTGCCAGCTACAGGGGGCCTCGTCAGCCCCAGCATTTT
CDR3 protein: CASYRGPRQPQHF

V gene: TRBV11-3
D gene: TRBD2
J gene: TRBJ2-2
clone size: NA
CDR3 DNA: TGTGCCAGCAGCTTAGCATCTAGCGGGTCATTCAACACCGGGGAGCTGTTTTTT
CDR3 protein: CASSLASSGSFNTGELFF

V gene: TRBV30
D gene: TRBD2
J gene: TRBJ2-1
clone size: NA
CDR3 DNA: TGTGCCTGGAGTACCTTCCTTTCGGGGCGGGAGGGCCCTCATGAGCAGTTCTTC
CDR3 protein: CAWSTFLSGREGPHEQFF

V gene: TRBV3-1/TRBV3-2
D gene: TRBD2
J gene: TRBJ2-1
clone size: NA
CDR3 DNA: TGTGCCAGCAGCCAGAGGGTAACGGGACTAAGCTCCTACAATGAGCAGTTCTTC
CDR3 protein: CASSQRVTGLSSYNEQFF

V gene: TRBV28
D gene: NA
J gene: TRBJ2-2
clone size: NA
CDR3 DNA: TGTGCCAGCAGTTACGGTGGGAACACCGGGGAGCTGTTTTTT
CDR3 protein: CASSYGGNTGELFF

V gene: TRBV5-6
D gene: NA
J gene: TRBJ1-1
clone size: NA
CDR3 DNA: TGTGCCAGCAGCTACGTAACCCTGCAGGGTCCGAACACTGAAGCTTTCTTT
CDR3 protein: CASSYVTLQGPNTEAFF

V gene: TRBV5-4
D gene: NA
J gene: TRBJ2-5
clone size: NA
CDR3 DNA: TGTGCCAGCAGCCCGTCGGGAGCGTGGGAGACCCAGTACTTC
CDR3 protein: CASSPSGAWETQYF

V gene: TRBV18
D gene: TRBD1
J gene: TRBJ2-7
clone size: NA
CDR3 DNA: TGTGCCAGCTCAGCCTTTATGACAGGGACCCACGAGCAGTACTTC
CDR3 protein: CASSAFMTGTHEQYF

V gene: TRBV18
D gene: NA
J gene: TRBJ1-3
clone size: NA
CDR3 DNA: TGTGCCAGCTCACCAGTGGGGAGTGGAAACACCATATATTTT
CDR3 protein: CASSPVGSGNTIYF

V gene: TRBV7-6
D gene: TRBD1
J gene: TRBJ2-3
clone size: NA
CDR3 DNA: TGTGCCAGCAGCTTAGGGAACAGGGGGCTTAACACAGATACGCAGTATTTT
CDR3 protein: CASSLGNRGLNTDTQYF

V gene: TRBV18
D gene: NA
J gene: TRBJ2-1
clone size: NA
CDR3 DNA: TGTGCCAGCTCACCAGAATTTAAGGGGCCTGAGCAGTTCTTC
CDR3 protein: CASSPEFKGPEQFF

V gene: TRBV11-2
D gene: TRBD1
J gene: TRBJ1-4
clone size: NA
CDR3 DNA: TGTGCCAGCAGCTCAACAGGACAGGCAAGAAATGAAAAACTGTTTTTT
CDR3 protein: CASSSTGQARNEKLFF

V gene: TRBV24-1
D gene: TRBD2
J gene: TRBJ2-2
clone size: NA
CDR3 DNA: TGTGCCACCAGTGAATCCAGCGGGACTAGCCTTGCCGGGGAGCTGTTTTTT
CDR3 protein: CATSESSGTSLAGELFF

V gene: TRBV29-1
D gene: TRBD1
J gene: TRBJ2-7
clone size: NA
CDR3 DNA: TGCAGCGTTGACAAGGGGACAGACGAGCAGTACTTC
CDR3 protein: CSVDKGTDEQYF

V gene: TRBV29-1
D gene: TRBD2
J gene: TRBJ2-1
clone size: NA
CDR3 DNA: TGCAGCGTGGAGGGACTAGCGGGCGACTCTTCCCACAATGAGCAGTTCTTC
CDR3 protein: CSVEGLAGDSSHNEQFF

V gene: TRBV7-6
D gene: TRBD1
J gene: TRBJ1-1
clone size: NA
CDR3 DNA: TGTGCCAGCAGCTTACACCCGGACAGGGGGCCCACTGAAGCTTTCTTT
CDR3 protein: CASSLHPDRGPTEAFF

V gene: TRBV3-1/TRBV3-2
D gene: NA
J gene: TRBJ2-1
clone size: NA
CDR3 DNA: TGTGCCAGCAGCCTACCCGGGGTGAGTGGTAACAATGAGCAGTTCTTC
CDR3 protein: CASSLPGVSGNNEQFF

V gene: TRBV6-5
D gene: TRBD1
J gene: TRBJ2-7
clone size: NA
CDR3 DNA: TGTGCCAGCAGTCGGGACAGGGGGGACGAGCAGTACTTC
CDR3 protein: CASSRDRGDEQYF

V gene: TRBV11-2
D gene: NA
J gene: TRBJ2-7
clone size: NA
CDR3 DNA: TGTGCCAGCAGCTTAGAACGGGACACTCACTTC
CDR3 protein: CASSLERDTHF

V gene: TRBV28
D gene: NA
J gene: TRBJ1-5
clone size: NA
CDR3 DNA: TGTGCCAGCAGTTTATTTGGGGGAGGGGATCAGCCCCAGCATTTT
CDR3 protein: CASSLFGGGDQPQHF

V gene: TRBV7-9
D gene: TRBD1
J gene: TRBJ1-6
clone size: once
CDR3 DNA: TGTGCCAGCAGCGGACAGGGGCAAAATTCACCCCTCCACTTT
CDR3 protein: CASSGQGQNSPLHF

V gene: TRBV19
D gene: TRBD1
J gene: TRBJ1-2
clone size: NA
CDR3 DNA: TGTGCCAGTAGTATTGGGGCCGGACAGGGGGTTAGCTATGGCTACACCTTC
CDR3 protein: CASSIGAGQGVSYGYTF